This T cell receptor beta chain was observed in a study of T cell responses to AZD1222 COVID-19 vaccine. Whole-study findings and limits: With dominance at 160-218 and 743-854, vaccine-associated CD4 TCRs spanned spike. Repertoires in all cases were sampled only once the peak T cell response had passed. A mostly white British donor set with more females was recruited, and clonal diversity was possibly underestimated.

TCRdb keeps only in-frame clones here, not all; method: immunoSEQ multiplex PCR. The sample includes about 200,000 clones, around 94% seen only once; the top ten take over 1.5%. As to this clone: Its cognate antigen is unknown.

The length of the CDR3 is 15 residues. V shed 7 bases, J shed 1 base, and the junction held 7 bases outside the gene matches. CDR1 is MNHNY and CDR2 is SVGAGI in the germline V gene (reference sequence). The sequences come from peripheral blood, collected 28 days after the second dose of the MenACWY control vaccine. The rearrangement uses TRBV6-6 and TRBJ1-5, with 7 bases fitting TRBD1. This clonotype was obtained from an adult who received the MenACWY meningococcal vaccine as a control. The CDR3 DNA follows: TGTGCCAGCAAGGACTGGGACAGAAGCAATCAGCCCCAGCATTTT. Encoded protein: CASKDWDRSNQPQHF.